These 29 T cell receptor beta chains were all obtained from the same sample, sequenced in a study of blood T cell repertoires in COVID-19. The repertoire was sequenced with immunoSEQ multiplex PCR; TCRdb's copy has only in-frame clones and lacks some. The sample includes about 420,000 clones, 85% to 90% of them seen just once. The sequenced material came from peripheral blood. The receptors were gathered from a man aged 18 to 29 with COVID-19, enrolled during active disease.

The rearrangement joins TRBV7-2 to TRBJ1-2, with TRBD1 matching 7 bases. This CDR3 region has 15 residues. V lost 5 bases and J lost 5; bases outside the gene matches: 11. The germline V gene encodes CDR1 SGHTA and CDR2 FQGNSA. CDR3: CASSPTPGQLYGYTF. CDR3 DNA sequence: TGTGCCAGCAGCCCAACTCCGGGACAGCTGTATGGCTACACCTTC.

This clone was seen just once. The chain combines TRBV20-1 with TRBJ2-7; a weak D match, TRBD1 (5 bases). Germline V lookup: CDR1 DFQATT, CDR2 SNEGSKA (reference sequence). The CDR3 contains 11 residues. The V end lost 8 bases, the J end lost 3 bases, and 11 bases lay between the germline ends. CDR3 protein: CSPHRLYEQYF. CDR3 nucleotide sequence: TGCAGTCCGCACAGGCTCTACGAGCAGTACTTC.

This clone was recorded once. Here the CDR3 reads CASSLALQGQGGSYEQYF. CDR3 coding DNA: TGCGCCAGCAGCTTGGCCCTGCAGGGACAGGGGGGCTCCTACGAGCAGTACTTC. This rearrangement joins TRBV5-1 to TRBJ2-7; 11 bases match TRBD1. Trimming at V came to 0 bases and at J to 0 bases, leaving 8 bases not matched to a gene. Germline CDR1 is SGHRS and CDR2 is YFSETQ. This CDR3 region has 18 residues.

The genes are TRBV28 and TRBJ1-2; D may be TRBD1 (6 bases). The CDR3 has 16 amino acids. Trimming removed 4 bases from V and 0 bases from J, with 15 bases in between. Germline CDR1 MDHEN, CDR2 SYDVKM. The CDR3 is CASSSPGVLANYGYTF. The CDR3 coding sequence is TGTGCCAGCAGTTCTCCAGGGGTCCTCGCTAACTATGGCTACACCTTC.

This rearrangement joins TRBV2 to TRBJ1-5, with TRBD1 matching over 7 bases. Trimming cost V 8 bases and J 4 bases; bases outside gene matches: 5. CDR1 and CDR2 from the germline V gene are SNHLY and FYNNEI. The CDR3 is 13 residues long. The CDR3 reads CASGTEFNQPQHF. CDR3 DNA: TGTGCCAGCGGGACAGAGTTTAATCAGCCCCAGCATTTT.

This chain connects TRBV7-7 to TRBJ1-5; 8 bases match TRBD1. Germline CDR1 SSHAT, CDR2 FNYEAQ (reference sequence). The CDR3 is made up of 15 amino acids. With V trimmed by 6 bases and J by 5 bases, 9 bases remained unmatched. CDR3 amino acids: CASSSDRAVDQPQHF. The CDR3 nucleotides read TGTGCCAGCAGTTCGGACAGGGCAGTGGATCAGCCCCAGCATTTT.

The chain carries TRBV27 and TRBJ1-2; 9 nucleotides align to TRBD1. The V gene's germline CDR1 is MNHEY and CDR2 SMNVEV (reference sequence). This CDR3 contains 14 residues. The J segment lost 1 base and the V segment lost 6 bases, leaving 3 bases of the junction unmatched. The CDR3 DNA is TGTGCCAGCAGGGACAGGGGTCTTAACTATGGCTACACCTTC. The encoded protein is CASRDRGLNYGYTF.

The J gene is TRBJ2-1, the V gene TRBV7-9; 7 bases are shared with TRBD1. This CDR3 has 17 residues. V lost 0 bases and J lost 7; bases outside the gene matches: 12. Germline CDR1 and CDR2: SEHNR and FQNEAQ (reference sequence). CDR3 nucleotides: TGTGCCAGCAGCTTAGCCCGTCCCGGGACAGCAAGTAATGAGCAGTTCTTC. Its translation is CASSLARPGTASNEQFF.

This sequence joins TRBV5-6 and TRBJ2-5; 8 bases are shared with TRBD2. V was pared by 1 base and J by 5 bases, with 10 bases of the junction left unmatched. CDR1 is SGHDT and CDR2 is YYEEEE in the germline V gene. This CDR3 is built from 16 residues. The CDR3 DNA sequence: TGTGCCAGCAGCTTGCAAGCGGGGGAGGTTCGCGAGACCCAGTACTTC. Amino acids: CASSLQAGEVRETQYF.

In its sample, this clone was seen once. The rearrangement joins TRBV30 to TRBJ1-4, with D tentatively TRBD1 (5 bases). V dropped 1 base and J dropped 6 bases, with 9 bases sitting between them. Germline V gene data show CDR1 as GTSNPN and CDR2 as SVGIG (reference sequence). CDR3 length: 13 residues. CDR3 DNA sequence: TGTGCCTGGAGTGAGGGGTGGGATGAAAAACTGTTTTTT. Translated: CAWSEGWDEKLFF.

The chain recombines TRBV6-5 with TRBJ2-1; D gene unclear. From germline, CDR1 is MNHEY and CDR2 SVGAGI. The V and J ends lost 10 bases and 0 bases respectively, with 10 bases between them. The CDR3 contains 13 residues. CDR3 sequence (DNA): TGTGCCACCTCGGGTGACTCCTACAATGAGCAGTTCTTC. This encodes CATSGDSYNEQFF.

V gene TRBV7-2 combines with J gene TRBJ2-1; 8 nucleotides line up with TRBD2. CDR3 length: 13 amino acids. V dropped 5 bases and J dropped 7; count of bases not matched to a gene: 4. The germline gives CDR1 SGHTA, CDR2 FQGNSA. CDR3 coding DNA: TGTGCCAGCAGCCGCAGCGGGGGAAATGAGCAGTTCTTC. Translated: CASSRSGGNEQFF. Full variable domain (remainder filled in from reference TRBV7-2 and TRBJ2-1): GAGVSQSPSNKVTEKGKDVELRCDPISGHTALYWYRQSLGQGLEFLIYFQGNSAPDKSGLPSDRFSAERTGGSVSTLTIQRTQQEDSAVYLCASSRSGGNEQFFGPGTRLTVL.

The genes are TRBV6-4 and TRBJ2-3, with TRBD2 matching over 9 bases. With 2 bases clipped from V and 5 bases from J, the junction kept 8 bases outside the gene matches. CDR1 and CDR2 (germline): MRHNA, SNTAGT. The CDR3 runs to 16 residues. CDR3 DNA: TGTGCCAGCAGTGACCAAGCGGGAGGACTGGGAGATACGCAGTATTTT. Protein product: CASSDQAGGLGDTQYF.

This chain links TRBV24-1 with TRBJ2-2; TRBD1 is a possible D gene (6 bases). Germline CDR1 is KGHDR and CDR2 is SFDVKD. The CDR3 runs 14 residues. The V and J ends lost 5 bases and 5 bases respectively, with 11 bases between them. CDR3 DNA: TGTGCCACCAGTGGGACAGACCGGACCGGGGAGCTGTTTTTT. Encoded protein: CATSGTDRTGELFF.

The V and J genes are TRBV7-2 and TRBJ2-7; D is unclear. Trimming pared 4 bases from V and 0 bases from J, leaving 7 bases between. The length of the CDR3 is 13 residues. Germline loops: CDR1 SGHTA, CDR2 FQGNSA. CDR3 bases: TGTGCCAGCAGCTCGCGCGGCTCCTACGAGCAGTACTTC. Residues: CASSSRGSYEQYF.

This chain's CDR3 is CASSVPSGTGRSYEQYF. In DNA form, the CDR3 reads TGTGCCAGTAGTGTCCCCTCCGGGACAGGGCGCTCCTACGAGCAGTACTTC. V and J are TRBV19 and TRBJ2-7, with 9 bases aligning to TRBD1. The CDR3 sequence is 17 residues long. Germline loops: CDR1 LNHDA, CDR2 SQIVND (reference sequence). Trimming at V came to 5 bases and at J to 0 bases, leaving 11 bases not matched to a gene.

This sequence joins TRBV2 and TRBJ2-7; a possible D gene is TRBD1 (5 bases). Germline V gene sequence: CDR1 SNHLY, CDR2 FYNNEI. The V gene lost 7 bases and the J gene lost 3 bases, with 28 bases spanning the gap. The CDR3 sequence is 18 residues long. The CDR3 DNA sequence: TGTGCCAGCAAGAATAAGGACACTCGAAGGTTCTCGGACTACGAGCAGTACTTC. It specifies CASKNKDTRRFSDYEQYF.

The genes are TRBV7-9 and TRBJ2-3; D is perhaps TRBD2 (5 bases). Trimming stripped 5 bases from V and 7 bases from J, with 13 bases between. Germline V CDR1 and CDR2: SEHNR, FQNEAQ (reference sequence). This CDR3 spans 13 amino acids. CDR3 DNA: TGTGCCAGCAGCCCGGATGGCGGGTATACGCAGTATTTT. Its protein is CASSPDGGYTQYF.

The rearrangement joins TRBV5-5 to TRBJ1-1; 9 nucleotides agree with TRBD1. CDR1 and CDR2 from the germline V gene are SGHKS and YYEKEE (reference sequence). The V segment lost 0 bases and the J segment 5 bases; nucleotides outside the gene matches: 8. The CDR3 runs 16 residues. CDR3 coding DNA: TGTGCCAGCAGCTTGGGCCCCAACAGGGGGCCAACTGAAGCTTTCTTT. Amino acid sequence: CASSLGPNRGPTEAFF.

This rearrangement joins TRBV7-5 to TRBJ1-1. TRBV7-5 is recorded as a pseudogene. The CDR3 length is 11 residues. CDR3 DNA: TGTGTCAGAAGCTTAACGGCTGAAGCTTTCTTT. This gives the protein CVRSLTAEAFF.

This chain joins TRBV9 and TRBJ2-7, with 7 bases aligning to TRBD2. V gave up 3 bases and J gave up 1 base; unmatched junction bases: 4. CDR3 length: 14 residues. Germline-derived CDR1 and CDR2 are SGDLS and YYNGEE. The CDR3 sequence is CASSEDGGSYEQYF. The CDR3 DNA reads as TGTGCCAGCAGCGAGGACGGGGGGTCCTACGAGCAGTACTTC.

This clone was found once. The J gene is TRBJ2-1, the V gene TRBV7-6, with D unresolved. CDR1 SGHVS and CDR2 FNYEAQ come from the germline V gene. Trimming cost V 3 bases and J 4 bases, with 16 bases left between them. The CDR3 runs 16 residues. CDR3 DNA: TGTGCCAGCAGCTTGGCCGGCGGCCTACATTACAATGAGCAGTTCTTC. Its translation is CASSLAGGLHYNEQFF. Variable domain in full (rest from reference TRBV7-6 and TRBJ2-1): GAGVSQSPRYKVTKRGQDVALRCDPISGHVSLYWYRQALGQGPEFLTYFNYEAQQDKSGLPNDRFSAERPEGSISTLTIQRTEQRDSAMYRCASSLAGGLHYNEQFFGPGTRLTVL.

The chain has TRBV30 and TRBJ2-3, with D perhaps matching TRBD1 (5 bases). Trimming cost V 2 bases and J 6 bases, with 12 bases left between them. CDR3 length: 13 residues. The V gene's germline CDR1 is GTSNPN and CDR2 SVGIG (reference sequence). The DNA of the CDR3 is TGTGCCTGGAGTACAGGAGAATCCGATACGCAGTATTTT. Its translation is CAWSTGESDTQYF. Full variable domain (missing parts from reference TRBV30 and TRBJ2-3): SQTIHQWPATLVQPVGSPLSLECTVEGTSNPNLYWYRQAAGRGLQLLFYSVGIGQISSEVPQNLSASRPQDRQFILSSKKLLLSDSGFYLCAWSTGESDTQYFGPGTRLTVL.

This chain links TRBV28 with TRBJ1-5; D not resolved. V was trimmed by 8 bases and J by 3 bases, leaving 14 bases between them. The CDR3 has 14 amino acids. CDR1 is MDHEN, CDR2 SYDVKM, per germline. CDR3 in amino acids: CASSAARNNQPQHF. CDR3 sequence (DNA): TGTGCCAGCTCGGCGGCCAGAAACAATCAGCCCCAGCATTTT.

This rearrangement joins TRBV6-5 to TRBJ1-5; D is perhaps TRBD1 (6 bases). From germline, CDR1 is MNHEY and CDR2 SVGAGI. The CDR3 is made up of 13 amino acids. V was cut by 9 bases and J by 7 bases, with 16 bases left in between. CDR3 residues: CASSQGLGQPQHF. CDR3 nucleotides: TGTGCCAGTTCACAGGGTCTCGGACAGCCCCAGCATTTT.

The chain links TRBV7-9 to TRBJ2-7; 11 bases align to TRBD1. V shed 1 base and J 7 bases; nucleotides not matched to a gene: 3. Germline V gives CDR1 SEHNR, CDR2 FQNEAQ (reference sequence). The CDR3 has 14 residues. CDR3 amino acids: CASSLVGQGEEQYF. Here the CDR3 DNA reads TGTGCCAGCAGCTTAGTGGGACAGGGGGAAGAGCAGTACTTC.

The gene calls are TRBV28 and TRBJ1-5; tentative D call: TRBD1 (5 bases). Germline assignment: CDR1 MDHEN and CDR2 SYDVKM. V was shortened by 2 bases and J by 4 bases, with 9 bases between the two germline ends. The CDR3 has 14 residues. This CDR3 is CASSLPPGNQPQHF. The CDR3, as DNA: TGTGCCAGCAGTTTACCCCCAGGGAATCAGCCCCAGCATTTT.

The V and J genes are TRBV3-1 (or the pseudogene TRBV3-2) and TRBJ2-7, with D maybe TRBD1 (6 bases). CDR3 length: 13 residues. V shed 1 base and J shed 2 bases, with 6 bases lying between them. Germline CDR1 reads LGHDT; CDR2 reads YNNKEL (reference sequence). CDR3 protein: CASSQGTAYEQYF. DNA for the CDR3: TGTGCCAGCAGCCAAGGGACAGCCTACGAGCAGTACTTC.

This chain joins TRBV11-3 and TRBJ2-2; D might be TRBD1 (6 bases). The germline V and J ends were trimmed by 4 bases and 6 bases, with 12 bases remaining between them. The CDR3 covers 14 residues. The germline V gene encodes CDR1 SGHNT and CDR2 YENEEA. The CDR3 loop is CASSYQGTAGELFF. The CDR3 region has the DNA TGTGCCAGCAGCTACCAGGGGACGGCCGGGGAGCTGTTTTTT.